This note documents a single T cell receptor beta chain sequence. Its antigen remains unidentified. The CDR3 runs to 13 residues. V gave up 0 bases and J gave up 3 bases, with 6 bases separating them. Germline-derived CDR1 and CDR2 are SGHNT and YYREEE (reference sequence). TCRdb called the 5' RACE reads again in MiXCR, with one record for every CDR3 protein. The sample comprises 300,000 to 450,000 distinct CDR3 sequences, about 28% of which are singletons, and about 6% rests with the top ten. The record originates from a study of identical twins' blood T cells. Notes on the study in general: Mainly, cloneset size products determined shared clonotypes, twins included.

All three twin pairs grew up together with likely shared infections and vaccines. This rearrangement joins TRBV5-4 to TRBJ2-5, with D possibly being TRBD2 (5 bases). The clonotype comes from a woman aged 18 to 50 in good health. Source material: PBMCs. As DNA, the CDR3 is TGTGCCAGCAGCTTGGGGACTGAAGAGACCCAGTACTTC. Translated, it gives CASSLGTEETQYF.